Listed below are T cell receptor beta chains from one sample, sequenced in a study of T cells in Graves' hyperthyroidism and ophthalmopathy. In TCRdb, the multiplex PCR reads were re-called with MiXCR into one record per CDR3 protein. Found here are around 480,000 distinct CDR3 sequences, about an eighth of them singletons; the top ten hold roughly 17%. Sequenced sample: blood. The source is a woman younger than 35 with Graves' hyperthyroidism. CDR3s include the opening cysteine and the closing phenylalanine or tryptophan. D genes are given only for firm matches. For some rows the clone size is stated as once, few or many, or as a class when expanded; others skip it.

abundance	v_gene	d_gene	j_gene	CDR3nt	CDR3aa
many	TRBV28	-	TRBJ2-3	TGTGCCAGCAGTTTAGGACAACGCACAGATACGCAGTATTTT	CASSLGQRTDTQYF
many	TRBV3-1	-	TRBJ2-5	TGTGCCAGCAGCCAGATAGGGGGAACTCGAGAGACCCAGTACTTC	CASSQIGGTRETQYF
many	TRBV19	TRBD1	TRBJ1-1	TGTGCCAGTGCCGGGACAGGGGGCTGGTACACTGAAGCTTTCTTT	CASAGTGGWYTEAFF
many	TRBV12-3/TRBV12-4	TRBD1	TRBJ2-1	TGTGCCAGCAGGCCCGGGACAGGGGATTACAATGAGCAGTTCTTC	CASRPGTGDYNEQFF
-	TRBV30	TRBD2	TRBJ2-7	TGTGCCTGGGTGCTGGGGGACGGGGGGGAAAGCTCCTACGAGCAGTACTTC	CAWVLGDGGESSYEQYF
-	TRBV29-1	TRBD1	TRBJ1-4	TGCAGCGTTGATGGGACAGGGAATGAAAAACTGTTTTTT	CSVDGTGNEKLFF
-	TRBV19	-	TRBJ2-7	TGTGCCAGTAGTATTGGGACGAGAAACTACGAGCAGTACTTC	CASSIGTRNYEQYF
many	TRBV12-3/TRBV12-4	-	TRBJ1-1	TGTGCCAGCAGGGCTAAGGGCGGTACCGAAGCTTTCTTT	CASRAKGGTEAFF
few	TRBV18	-	TRBJ1-2	TGTGCCAGCTCACCTCCGACGGAGGCTAACTATGGCTACACCTTC	CASSPPTEANYGYTF
few	TRBV27	TRBD1	TRBJ1-5	TGTGCCAGCAGTTTATCGACGGGACAGTCCAATCAGCCCCAGCATTTT	CASSLSTGQSNQPQHF
many	TRBV12-3/TRBV12-4	-	TRBJ2-1	TGTGCCAGCAGTTTAGCGGGATTCATCAGTGAGCAGTTCTTC	CASSLAGFISEQFF
many	TRBV29-1	-	TRBJ1-1	TGCAGCGTTAACACGAACACTGAAGCTTTCTTT	CSVNTNTEAFF
many	TRBV29-1	TRBD2	TRBJ2-3	TGCAGCGTTGTTAGCGGGAGGGCCGCAGATACGCAGTATTTT	CSVVSGRAADTQYF
many	TRBV18	-	TRBJ1-1	TGTGCCAGCTCAGCCCAGAAGAACACTGAAGCTTTCTTT	CASSAQKNTEAFF
-	TRBV5-1	TRBD2	TRBJ2-5	TGCGCCAGCAGCCCTGTAGCGGGTCAAGAGACCCAGTACTTC	CASSPVAGQETQYF
many	TRBV12-3/TRBV12-4	TRBD2	TRBJ2-1	TGTGCCAGCAGTACGGGACTAGCGGGAGGGAACCGAAAATACAATGAGCAGTTCTTC	CASSTGLAGGNRKYNEQFF
few	TRBV9	TRBD2	TRBJ2-1	TGTGCCAGCACCCGTGGTGGCGGGAGTCCCTACAATGAGCAGTTCTTC	CASTRGGGSPYNEQFF
many	TRBV5-1	TRBD2	TRBJ2-3	TGCGCCAGCAGATCGGCTAGCGGGCCTCTCACAGATACGCAGTATTTT	CASRSASGPLTDTQYF
few	TRBV7-3	-	TRBJ2-1	TGTGCCAGCAGCTTAAGGGGGGGCACCTACAATGAGCAGTTCTTC	CASSLRGGTYNEQFF
many	TRBV12-3/TRBV12-4	TRBD2	TRBJ2-5	TGTGCCAGCAGTACGGGACTATGGGAGACCCAGTACTTC	CASSTGLWETQYF
-	TRBV4-1	-	TRBJ1-1	TGCGCCAGCAGCCTCCCAGGGGTCCTGAACACTGAAGCTTTCTTT	CASSLPGVLNTEAFF
many	TRBV30	TRBD1	TRBJ1-1	TGTGCCTGGGGAAAGACAGGGTTTACTGAAGCTTTCTTT	CAWGKTGFTEAFF
few	TRBV3-1	-	TRBJ2-2	TGTGCCAGCAGCCAGTCGGAGAAGATCACCGGGGAGCTGTTTTTT	CASSQSEKITGELFF
-	TRBV7-2	-	TRBJ1-5	TGTGCCAGCAGCATAACCGAGACAAGCAATCAGCCCCAGCATTTT	CASSITETSNQPQHF
many	TRBV27	TRBD2	TRBJ2-1	TGTGCCAGCAGTTTCGGACTAGCGGGAGGGCTTATAATGAATGAGCAGTTCTTC	CASSFGLAGGLIMNEQFF
many	TRBV25-1	TRBD2	TRBJ2-1	TGTGCCAGCAGTGGTGGGGGACGACAATCGGGAGGTGAGCAGTTCTTC	CASSGGGRQSGGEQFF
many	TRBV29-1	-	TRBJ2-5	TGCAGCGTTCAGGGGCGGCAGGGGGGAGAGACCCAGTACTTC	CSVQGRQGGETQYF
many	TRBV5-1	TRBD1	TRBJ1-1	TGTGCCAGCAGCTTAAGGACAGGGGCCACTGAAGCTTTCTTT	CASSLRTGATEAFF
-	TRBV19	TRBD1	TRBJ1-5	TGTGCCAGTAGTACAAACCGGGACAGGGGGCTTATTAGCAATCAGCCCCAGCATTTT	CASSTNRDRGLISNQPQHF
many	TRBV30	-	TRBJ2-4	TGTGCCTGGACGCACCCTCCTGGGTACATTCAGTACTTC	CAWTHPPGYIQYF
-	TRBV30	-	TRBJ1-4	TGTGCCTGGAGAGGGCAGGCCCTTAATGAAAAACTGTTTTTT	CAWRGQALNEKLFF
many	TRBV9	TRBD1	TRBJ1-6	TGTGCCAGCAGCGTCGACAGGGGAAGGAATTCACCCCTCCACTTT	CASSVDRGRNSPLHF
-	TRBV6-5	TRBD1	TRBJ2-5	TGTGCCAGCAGTTACAACGGGCAGGGGGCGAAGACCCAGTACTTC	CASSYNGQGAKTQYF
once	TRBV5-4	-	TRBJ2-5	TGTGCCAGCAGCTTCCTTTCTTGGGTTAGAAGGGAGACCCAGTACTTC	CASSFLSWVRRETQYF
few	TRBV7-2	-	TRBJ1-1	TGTGCCAGCAGCTTAGGGGGAACGCCTGAAGCTTTCTTT	CASSLGGTPEAFF
-	TRBV3-1	-	TRBJ2-2	TGTGCCAGCAGCCAAGATCCCTCCACCGGGGAGCTGTTTTTT	CASSQDPSTGELFF
-	TRBV24-1	-	TRBJ2-5	TGTGCCACCAGTGGACCGGCCGGACAAGAGACCCAGTACTTC	CATSGPAGQETQYF
many	TRBV30	-	TRBJ2-7	TGTGCCTGGAGTGTAGGGGGAAAAGGGTACGAGCAGTACTTC	CAWSVGGKGYEQYF
many	TRBV7-9	-	TRBJ1-1	TGTGCCAGCAGCTTAACAGGGCGAGCTTTCTTT	CASSLTGRAFF
many	TRBV2	-	TRBJ2-2	TGTGCCAGCTTGCAATCACCTTACACCGGGGAGCTGTTTTTT	CASLQSPYTGELFF
-	TRBV4-2	-	TRBJ1-1	TGTGCCAGCAGCCCGACTCAGGGGAAGAACACTGAAGCTTTCTTT	CASSPTQGKNTEAFF
many	TRBV11-3	-	TRBJ2-3	TGTGCCAGCAGCTTAGATCTTCGGAGGTTCACAGATACGCAGTATTTT	CASSLDLRRFTDTQYF
few	TRBV20-1	-	TRBJ1-1	TGCAGTGCCCCTCCCCCAGGGTTCCCTGAAGCTTTCTTT	CSAPPPGFPEAFF
-	TRBV7-9	TRBD1	TRBJ2-5	TGTGCCAGCAGCTTAGGGGGGGACAGGATGAAGACCCAGTACTTC	CASSLGGDRMKTQYF
many	TRBV6-1	-	TRBJ1-1	TGTGCCAGCACGGGGGGGAGCACTGAAGCTTTCTTT	CASTGGSTEAFF
many	TRBV5-1	TRBD2	TRBJ2-2	TGCGCCAGCAGCGGACGGACTAGCGGGAGCACCGGGGAGCTGTTTTTT	CASSGRTSGSTGELFF
few	TRBV4-2	-	TRBJ2-5	TGTGCCAGCAGCCAGCCGGGACATAAGAAAGAGACCCAGTACTTC	CASSQPGHKKETQYF
-	TRBV18	-	TRBJ1-6	TGTGCCAGCTCACCAGGGGAGGGCGTAAATTCACCCCTCCACTTT	CASSPGEGVNSPLHF
many	TRBV30	TRBD1	TRBJ2-5	TGTGCCTGGAGCCCCGGGACAGTGAGGTGGGAGACCCAGTACTTC	CAWSPGTVRWETQYF
many	TRBV12-3/TRBV12-4	-	TRBJ1-6	TGTGCCAGCAGTTCCGCGGGACGGTATAATTCACCCCTCCACTTT	CASSSAGRYNSPLHF
-	TRBV30	-	TRBJ2-4	TGTGCCTGGAGTGGCCCAATACTAGGAGCGAACATTCAGTACTTC	CAWSGPILGANIQYF
few	TRBV11-3	-	TRBJ2-3	TGTGCCAGCAGCTTAGATCAGTCTAGACAAGATACGCAGTATTTT	CASSLDQSRQDTQYF
few	TRBV29-1	TRBD2	TRBJ2-7	TGCAGCGTTGAAGCCCCAGCGGGAGTGTCCTACGAGCAGTACTTC	CSVEAPAGVSYEQYF
-	TRBV7-9	-	TRBJ1-1	TGTGCCAGCAGCCCCCACCTCGAATGGGGGGGAGGAGCTTTCTTT	CASSPHLEWGGGAFF